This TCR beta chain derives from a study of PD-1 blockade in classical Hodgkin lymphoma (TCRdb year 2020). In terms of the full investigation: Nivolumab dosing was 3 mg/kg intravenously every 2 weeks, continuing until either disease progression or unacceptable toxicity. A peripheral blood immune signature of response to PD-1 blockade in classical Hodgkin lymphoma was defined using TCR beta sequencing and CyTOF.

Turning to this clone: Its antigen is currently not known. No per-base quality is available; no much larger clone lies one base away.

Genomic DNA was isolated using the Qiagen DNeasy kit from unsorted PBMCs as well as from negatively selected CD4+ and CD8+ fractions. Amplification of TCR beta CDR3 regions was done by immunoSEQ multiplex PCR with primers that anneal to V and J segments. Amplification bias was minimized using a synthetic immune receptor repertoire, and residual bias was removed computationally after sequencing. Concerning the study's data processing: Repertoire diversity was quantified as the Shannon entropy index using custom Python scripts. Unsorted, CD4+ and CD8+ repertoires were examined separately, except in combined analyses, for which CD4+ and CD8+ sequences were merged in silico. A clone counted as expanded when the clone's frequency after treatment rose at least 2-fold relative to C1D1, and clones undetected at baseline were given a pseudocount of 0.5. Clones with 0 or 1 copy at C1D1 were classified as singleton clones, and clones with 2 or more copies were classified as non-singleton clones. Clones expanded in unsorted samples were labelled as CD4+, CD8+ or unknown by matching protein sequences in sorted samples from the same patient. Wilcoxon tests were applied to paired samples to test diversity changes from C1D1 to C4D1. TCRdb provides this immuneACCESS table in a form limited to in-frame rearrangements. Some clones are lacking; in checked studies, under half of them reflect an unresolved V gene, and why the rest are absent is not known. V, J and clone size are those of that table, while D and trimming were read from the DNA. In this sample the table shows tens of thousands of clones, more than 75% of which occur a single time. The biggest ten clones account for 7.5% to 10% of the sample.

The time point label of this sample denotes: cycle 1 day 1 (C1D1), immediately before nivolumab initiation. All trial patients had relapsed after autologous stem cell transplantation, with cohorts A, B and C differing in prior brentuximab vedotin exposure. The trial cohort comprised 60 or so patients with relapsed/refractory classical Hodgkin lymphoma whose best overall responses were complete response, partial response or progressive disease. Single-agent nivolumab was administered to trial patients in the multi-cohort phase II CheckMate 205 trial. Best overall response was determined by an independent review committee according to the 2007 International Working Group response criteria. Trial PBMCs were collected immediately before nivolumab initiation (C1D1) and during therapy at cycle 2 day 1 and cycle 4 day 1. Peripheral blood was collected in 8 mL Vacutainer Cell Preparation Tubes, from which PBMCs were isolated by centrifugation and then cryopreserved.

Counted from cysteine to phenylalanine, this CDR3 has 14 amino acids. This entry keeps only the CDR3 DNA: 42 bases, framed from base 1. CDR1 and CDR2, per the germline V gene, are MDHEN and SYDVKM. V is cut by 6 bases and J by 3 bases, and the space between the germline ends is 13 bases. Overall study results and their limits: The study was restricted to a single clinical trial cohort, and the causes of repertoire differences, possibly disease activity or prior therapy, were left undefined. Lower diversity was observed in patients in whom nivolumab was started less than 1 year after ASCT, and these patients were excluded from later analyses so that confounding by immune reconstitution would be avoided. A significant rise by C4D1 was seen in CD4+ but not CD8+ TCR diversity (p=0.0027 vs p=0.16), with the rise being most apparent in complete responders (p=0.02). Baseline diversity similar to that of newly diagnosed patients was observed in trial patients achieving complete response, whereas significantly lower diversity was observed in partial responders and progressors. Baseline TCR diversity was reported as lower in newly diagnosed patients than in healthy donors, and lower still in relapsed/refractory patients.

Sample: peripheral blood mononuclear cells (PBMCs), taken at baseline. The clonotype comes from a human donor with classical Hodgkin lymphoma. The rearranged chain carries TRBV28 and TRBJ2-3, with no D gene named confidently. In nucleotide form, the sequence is TGTGCCAGCAGAGCGTGGTCGGCGACAGATACGCAGTATTTT. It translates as CASRAWSATDTQYF.